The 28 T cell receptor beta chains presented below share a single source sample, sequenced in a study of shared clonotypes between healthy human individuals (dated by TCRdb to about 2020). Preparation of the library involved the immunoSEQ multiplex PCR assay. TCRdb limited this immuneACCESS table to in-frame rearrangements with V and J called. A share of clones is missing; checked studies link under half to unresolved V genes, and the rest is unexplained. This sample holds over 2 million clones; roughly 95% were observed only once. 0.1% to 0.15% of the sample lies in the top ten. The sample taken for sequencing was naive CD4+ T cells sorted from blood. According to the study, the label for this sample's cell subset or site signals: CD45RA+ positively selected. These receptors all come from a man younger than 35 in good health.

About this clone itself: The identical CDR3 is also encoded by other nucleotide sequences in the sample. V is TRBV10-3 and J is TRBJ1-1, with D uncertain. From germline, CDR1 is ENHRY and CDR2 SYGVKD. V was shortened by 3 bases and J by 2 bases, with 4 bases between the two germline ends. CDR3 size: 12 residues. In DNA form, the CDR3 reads TGTGCCATCAGTGAATCCAACACTGAAGCTTTCTTT. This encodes CAISESNTEAFF.

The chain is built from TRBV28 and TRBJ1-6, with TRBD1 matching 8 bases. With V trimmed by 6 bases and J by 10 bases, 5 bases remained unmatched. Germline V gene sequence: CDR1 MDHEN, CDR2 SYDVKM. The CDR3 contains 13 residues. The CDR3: CASSPDRGSPLHF. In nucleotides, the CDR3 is TGTGCCAGCAGCCCAGACAGGGGCTCACCCCTCCACTTT.

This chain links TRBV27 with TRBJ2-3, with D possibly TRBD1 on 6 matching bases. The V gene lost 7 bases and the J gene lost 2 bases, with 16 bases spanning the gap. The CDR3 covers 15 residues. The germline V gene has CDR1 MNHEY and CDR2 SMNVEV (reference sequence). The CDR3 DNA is TGTGCCAGCAAAAGACTCGGGACACACACAGATACGCAGTATTTT. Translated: CASKRLGTHTDTQYF.

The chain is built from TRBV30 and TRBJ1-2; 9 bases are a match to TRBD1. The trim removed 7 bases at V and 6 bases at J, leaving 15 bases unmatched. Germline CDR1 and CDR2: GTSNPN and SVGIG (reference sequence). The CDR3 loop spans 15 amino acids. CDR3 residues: CALKRPGQGFDGYTF. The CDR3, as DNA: TGTGCCTTGAAGAGACCGGGACAGGGATTCGATGGCTACACCTTC. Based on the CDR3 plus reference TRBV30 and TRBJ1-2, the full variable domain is SQTIHQWPATLVQPVGSPLSLECTVEGTSNPNLYWYRQAAGRGLQLLFYSVGIGQISSEVPQNLSASRPQDRQFILSSKKLLLSDSGFYLCALKRPGQGFDGYTFGSGTRLTVV.

DNA of the CDR3: TGTGCCATACCCCCCCAGGGGCATCAGCCCCAGCATTTT. The encoded protein is CAIPPQGHQPQHF. The rearrangement links TRBV10-3 to TRBJ1-5; weak D call: TRBD1 (6 bases). Germline V gene lookup returns CDR1 ENHRY and CDR2 SYGVKD. This CDR3 spans 13 amino acids. The ends were cut back, 9 bases at V and 5 bases at J, with 14 bases in the middle.

The CDR3 DNA is TGTGCCAGCCGAATAGCGGGGGTTTTAGATACGCAGTATTTT. Its protein product is CASRIAGVLDTQYF. The chain employs TRBV5-6 and TRBJ2-3; 9 bases fit TRBD2. With V trimmed by 7 bases and J by 5 bases, 8 bases remained unmatched. CDR1 and CDR2 (germline): SGHDT, YYEEEE. The CDR3 runs 14 residues.

The CDR3 DNA reads as TGTGCCTGGGCACAGGGACTCGATGAGCAGTTCTTC. Its translation: CAWAQGLDEQFF. The chain joins TRBV30 to TRBJ2-1; TRBD1 or TRBD2 may be the D gene (6 bases each). The V end was cut by 5 bases, the J end by 8 bases, with 13 bases between. This CDR3 spans 12 amino acids. Germline V gene lookup returns CDR1 GTSNPN and CDR2 SVGIG (reference sequence).

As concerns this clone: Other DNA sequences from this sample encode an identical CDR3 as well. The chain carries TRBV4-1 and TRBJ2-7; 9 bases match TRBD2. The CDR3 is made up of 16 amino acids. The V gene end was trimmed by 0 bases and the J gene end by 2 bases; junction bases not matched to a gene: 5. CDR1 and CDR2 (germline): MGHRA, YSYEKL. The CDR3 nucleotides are TGCGCCAGCAGCCAAGATCCGAGCGGGAGGACCTACGAGCAGTACTTC. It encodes CASSQDPSGRTYEQYF.

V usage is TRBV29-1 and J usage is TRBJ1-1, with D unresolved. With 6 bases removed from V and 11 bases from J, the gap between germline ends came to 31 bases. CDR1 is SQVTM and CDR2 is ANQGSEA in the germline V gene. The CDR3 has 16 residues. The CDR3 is CSVPFGLNKGPLWAFF. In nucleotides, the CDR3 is TGCAGCGTCCCTTTCGGACTGAACAAGGGCCCTTTGTGGGCTTTCTTT.

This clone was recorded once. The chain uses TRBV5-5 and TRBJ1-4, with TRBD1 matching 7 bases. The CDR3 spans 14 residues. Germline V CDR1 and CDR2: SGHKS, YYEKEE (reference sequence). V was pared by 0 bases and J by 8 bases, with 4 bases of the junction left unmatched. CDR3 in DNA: TGTGCCAGCAGCTTGGGCGACAGGGTCGAAAAACTGTTTTTT. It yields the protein CASSLGDRVEKLFF.

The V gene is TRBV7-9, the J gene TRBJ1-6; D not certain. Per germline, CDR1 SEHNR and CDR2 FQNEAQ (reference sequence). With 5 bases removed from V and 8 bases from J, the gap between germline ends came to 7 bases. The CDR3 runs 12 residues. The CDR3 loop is CASSLTDSPLHF. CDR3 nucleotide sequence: TGTGCCAGCAGCCTAACAGATTCACCCCTCCACTTT.

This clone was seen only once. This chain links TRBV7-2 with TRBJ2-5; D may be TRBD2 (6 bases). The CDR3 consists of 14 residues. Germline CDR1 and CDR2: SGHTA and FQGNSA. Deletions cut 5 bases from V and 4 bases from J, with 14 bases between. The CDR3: CASSPQWGGETQYF. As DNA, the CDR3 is TGTGCCAGCAGCCCTCAATGGGGAGGAGAGACCCAGTACTTC.

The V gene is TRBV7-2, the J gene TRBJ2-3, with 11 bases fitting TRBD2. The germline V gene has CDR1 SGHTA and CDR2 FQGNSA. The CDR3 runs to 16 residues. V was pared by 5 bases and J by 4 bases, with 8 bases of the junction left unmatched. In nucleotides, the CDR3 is TGTGCCAGCAGCCCCCCGGGACTAGCGGTCCCAGATACGCAGTATTTT. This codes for CASSPPGLAVPDTQYF.

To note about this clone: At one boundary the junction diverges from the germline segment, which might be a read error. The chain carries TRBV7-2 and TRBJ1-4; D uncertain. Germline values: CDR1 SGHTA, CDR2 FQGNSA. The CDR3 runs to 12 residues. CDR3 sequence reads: CASSTPVGTLAF. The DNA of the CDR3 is TGTGCCAGCAGCACTCCCGTGGGAACCCTCGCTTTT.

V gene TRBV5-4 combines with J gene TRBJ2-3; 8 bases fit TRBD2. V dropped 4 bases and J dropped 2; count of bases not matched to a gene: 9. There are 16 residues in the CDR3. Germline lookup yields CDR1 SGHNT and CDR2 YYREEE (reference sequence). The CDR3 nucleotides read TGTGCCAGCAGCCCCGAGACTAGCGAATACACAGATACGCAGTATTTT. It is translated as CASSPETSEYTDTQYF.

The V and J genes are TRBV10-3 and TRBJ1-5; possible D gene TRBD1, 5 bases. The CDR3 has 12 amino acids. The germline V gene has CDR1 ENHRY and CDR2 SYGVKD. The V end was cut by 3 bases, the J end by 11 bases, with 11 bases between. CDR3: CAISDSGKAQHF. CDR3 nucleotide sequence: TGTGCCATCAGTGACTCAGGGAAAGCCCAGCATTTT.

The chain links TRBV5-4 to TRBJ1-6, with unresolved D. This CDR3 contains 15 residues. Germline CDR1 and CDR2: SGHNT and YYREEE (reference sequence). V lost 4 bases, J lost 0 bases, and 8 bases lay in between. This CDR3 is CASSPGGSYNSPLHF. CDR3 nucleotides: TGTGCCAGCAGCCCGGGCGGCTCCTATAATTCACCCCTCCACTTT.

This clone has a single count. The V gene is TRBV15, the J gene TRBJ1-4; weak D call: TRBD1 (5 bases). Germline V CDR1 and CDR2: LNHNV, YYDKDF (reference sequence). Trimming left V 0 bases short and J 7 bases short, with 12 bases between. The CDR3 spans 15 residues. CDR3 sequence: CATSRDGGGGEKLFF. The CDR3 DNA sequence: TGTGCCACCAGCAGAGATGGTGGGGGGGGTGAAAAACTGTTTTTT.

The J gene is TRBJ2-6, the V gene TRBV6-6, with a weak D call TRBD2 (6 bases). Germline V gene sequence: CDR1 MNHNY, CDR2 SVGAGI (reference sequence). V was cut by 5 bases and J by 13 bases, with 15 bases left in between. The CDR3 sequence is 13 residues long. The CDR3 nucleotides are TGTGCCAGCAGTCCAGGGACTGGGGGAGTCCTGACTTTC. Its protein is CASSPGTGGVLTF.

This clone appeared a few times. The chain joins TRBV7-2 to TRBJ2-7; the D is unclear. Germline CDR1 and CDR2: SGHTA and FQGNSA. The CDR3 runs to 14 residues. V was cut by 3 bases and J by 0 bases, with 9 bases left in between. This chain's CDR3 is CASSFHPLSYEQYF. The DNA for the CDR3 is TGTGCCAGCAGCTTTCACCCCCTCTCCTACGAGCAGTACTTC.

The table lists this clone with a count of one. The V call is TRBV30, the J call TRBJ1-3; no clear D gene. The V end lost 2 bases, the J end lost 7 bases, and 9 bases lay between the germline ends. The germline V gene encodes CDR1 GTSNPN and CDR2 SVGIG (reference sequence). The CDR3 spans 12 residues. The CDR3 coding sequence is TGTGCCTGGAGTCCCGCGGGGAACACCATATATTTT. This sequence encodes CAWSPAGNTIYF.

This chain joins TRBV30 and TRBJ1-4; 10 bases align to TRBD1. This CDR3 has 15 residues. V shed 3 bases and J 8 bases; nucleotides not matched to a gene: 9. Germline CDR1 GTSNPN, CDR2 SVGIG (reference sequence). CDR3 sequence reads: CAWREPGTGVEKLFF. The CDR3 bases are TGTGCCTGGAGGGAGCCCGGGACAGGGGTGGAAAAACTGTTTTTT.

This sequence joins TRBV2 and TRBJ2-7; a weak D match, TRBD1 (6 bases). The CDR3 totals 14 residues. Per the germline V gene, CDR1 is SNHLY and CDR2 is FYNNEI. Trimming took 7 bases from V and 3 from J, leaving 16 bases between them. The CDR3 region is CASMRGISGYEQYF. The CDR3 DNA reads TGTGCCAGCATGAGGGGGATATCAGGCTACGAGCAGTACTTC.

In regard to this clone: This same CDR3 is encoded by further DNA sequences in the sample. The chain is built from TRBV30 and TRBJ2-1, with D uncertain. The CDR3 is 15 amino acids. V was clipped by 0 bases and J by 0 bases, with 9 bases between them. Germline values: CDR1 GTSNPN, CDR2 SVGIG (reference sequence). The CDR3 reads CAWSVPGSSYNEQFF. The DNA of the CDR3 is TGTGCCTGGAGTGTACCGGGTAGCTCCTACAATGAGCAGTTCTTC. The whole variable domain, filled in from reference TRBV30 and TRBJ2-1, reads SQTIHQWPATLVQPVGSPLSLECTVEGTSNPNLYWYRQAAGRGLQLLFYSVGIGQISSEVPQNLSASRPQDRQFILSSKKLLLSDSGFYLCAWSVPGSSYNEQFFGPGTRLTVL.

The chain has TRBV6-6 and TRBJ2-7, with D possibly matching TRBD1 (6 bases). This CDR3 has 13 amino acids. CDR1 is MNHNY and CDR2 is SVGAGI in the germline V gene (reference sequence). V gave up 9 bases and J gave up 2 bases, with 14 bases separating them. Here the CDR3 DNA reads TGTGCCAGTACCAGGGACACAACCTACGAGCAGTACTTC. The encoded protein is CASTRDTTYEQYF.

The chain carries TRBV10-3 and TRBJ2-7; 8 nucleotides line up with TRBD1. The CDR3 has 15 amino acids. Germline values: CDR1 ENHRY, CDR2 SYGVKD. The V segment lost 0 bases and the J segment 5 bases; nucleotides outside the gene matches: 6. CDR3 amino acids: CAISESAGGRDEQYF. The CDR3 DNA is TGTGCCATCAGTGAGTCGGCAGGGGGCAGGGACGAGCAGTACTTC.

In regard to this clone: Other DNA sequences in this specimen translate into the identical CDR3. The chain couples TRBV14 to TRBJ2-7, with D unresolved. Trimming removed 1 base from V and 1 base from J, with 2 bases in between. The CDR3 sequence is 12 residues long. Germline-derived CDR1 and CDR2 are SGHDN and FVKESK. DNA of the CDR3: TGTGCCAGCAGCCAAGTATCCTACGAGCAGTACTTC. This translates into CASSQVSYEQYF.

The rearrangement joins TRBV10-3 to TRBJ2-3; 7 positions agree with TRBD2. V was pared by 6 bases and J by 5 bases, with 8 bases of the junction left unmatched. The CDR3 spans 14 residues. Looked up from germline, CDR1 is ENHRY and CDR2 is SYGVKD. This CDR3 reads CAIRPERDQDTQYF. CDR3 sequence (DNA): TGTGCCATCAGGCCGGAGCGGGATCAAGATACGCAGTATTTT.